This is a list of T cell receptor beta chains from one sample in a study of T cell repertoires in cytomegalovirus infection. TCRdb analysed the reads with MiXCR anew, one entry per CDR3 protein. This table has around 180,000 distinct CDR3 sequences, over 25% appearing once. Sample: PBMCs. The receptors were sampled from a human donor in good health (CMV status not recorded). Some clones in this sample may be carry-over from other donors' samples. The conserved cysteine and the conserved F or W are not part of the CDR3 here. D genes are given only for firm matches. Not all rows give a size; the values are once, few, many and, for expanded clones, a class.

v_call	clone_size	d_call	cdr3_length	j_call	cdr3_aa
TRBV7-8	many	.	13	TRBJ2-2	ASSLEGANTGELF
TRBV7-9	.	TRBD2	14	TRBJ2-5	ASSPSSAGGQETQY
TRBV20-1	.	.	12	TRBJ2-5	SAILQGLSETQY
TRBV7-8	.	TRBD1	12	TRBJ2-5	ASSYPRGQDTQY
TRBV10-1	.	.	10	TRBJ2-1	ACSELSGEQF
TRBV7-7	.	.	11	TRBJ2-1	ASSPSGHNEQF
TRBV29-1	.	TRBD1	12	TRBJ2-7	SVETTGAGEEQY
TRBV7-6	many	.	12	TRBJ2-7	ASSLGSGAYEQY
TRBV7-2	many	TRBD1	12	TRBJ1-2	ASRPGGSEYGYT
TRBV20-1	.	TRBD2	15	TRBJ2-1	SARALAGGKVYNEQF
TRBV6-2/TRBV6-3	.	.	14	TRBJ1-5	ASSYSTSLWGQPQH
TRBV5-1	.	TRBD1	14	TRBJ1-1	ASSLLATGVGTEAF
TRBV9	.	.	13	TRBJ2-5	ASSVGVTASETQY
TRBV7-8	.	.	13	TRBJ1-1	ASSLDIRADTEAF
TRBV5-5	.	.	14	TRBJ2-7	ASSPTTGLSSYEQY
TRBV20-1	.	.	11	TRBJ1-1	SPRGGENTEAF
TRBV20-1	.	TRBD1	13	TRBJ1-2	SARDLQGKHYGYT
TRBV20-1	.	.	9	TRBJ2-7	SAGTVGEQY
TRBV12-3/TRBV12-4	few	.	11	TRBJ2-7	ASSPGTPYEQY
TRBV20-1	.	TRBD1	13	TRBJ1-1	SARDLDRRRTEAF
TRBV14	.	TRBD1	13	TRBJ2-2	ASSQELGGPGELF
TRBV7-6	.	.	12	TRBJ2-5	ASSLAPLEETQY